A single sample is the source of the 14 T cell receptor beta chains below, sequenced in a study of blood T cells in healthy people across ages. With a J-beta primer mix and a sample-barcoded 5' primer, a second PCR ran 7 to 11 cycles. TCRdb re-analysed the 5' RACE reads in MiXCR, keeping a single row per CDR3 protein. The sample shows 1 million or so distinct CDR3 sequences, around 27% of them seen only once. This sample also appeared in a second study, on T cells of mothers and their children.

Sequenced input: blood. These receptors were collected from a girl aged 2 to 10 in good health.

The J gene is TRBJ2-5, the V gene TRBV5-1; possibly TRBD1 for D (5 bases). V dropped 4 bases and J dropped 0 bases, with 16 bases sitting between them. This CDR3 contains 16 residues. Germline values: CDR1 SGHRS, CDR2 YFSETQ. The CDR3 sequence: CASSPNSGPNQETQYF. The CDR3 DNA is TGCGCCAGCAGCCCTAATTCAGGGCCGAACCAAGAGACCCAGTACTTC.

The chain uses TRBV4-3 and TRBJ2-3; the D gene is possibly TRBD2 (5 bases). The germline CDR1 and CDR2 sequences are LGHNA and YSLEER. V lost 3 bases and J lost 5, with 18 bases in between. The CDR3 contains 16 residues. In DNA, the CDR3 is TGCGCCAGCAGCCATAGGTTCGCGCTCGAGGGAGATACGCAGTATTTT. Translation: CASSHRFALEGDTQYF.

The chain links TRBV20-1 to TRBJ1-2, with 7 positions matching TRBD1. The CDR3 covers 15 residues. After removal of 6 bases from V and 3 bases from J, the junction contained 13 bases not matched to a gene. The germline CDR1 and CDR2 sequences are DFQATT and SNEGSKA (reference sequence). The CDR3 here is CSAPKTGINDYGYTF. The CDR3 nucleotides are TGCAGTGCCCCTAAGACAGGGATAAACGACTATGGCTACACCTTC.

The rearrangement uses TRBV27 and TRBJ2-7; the match to TRBD2 covers 7 bases. J was trimmed by 2 bases and V by 8 bases; bases with no gene match: 9. Germline CDR1 reads MNHEY; CDR2 reads SMNVEV (reference sequence). The CDR3 covers 14 residues. The CDR3 spells CASWAGEDPYEQYF. The CDR3 region has the DNA TGTGCCAGCTGGGCGGGGGAGGACCCCTACGAGCAGTACTTC.

The rearrangement links TRBV7-9 to TRBJ1-1, with unresolved D. CDR1 SEHNR and CDR2 FQNEAQ come from the germline V gene (reference sequence). This CDR3 is 13 amino acids long. V gave up 5 bases and J gave up 6 bases, with 13 bases separating them. For the CDR3, the DNA is TGTGCCAGCAGCCCCGCCCCGCTACCTGAAGCTTTCTTT. Translated, it gives CASSPAPLPEAFF.

The gene calls are TRBV7-9 and TRBJ2-2; D is unclear. The CDR3 covers 15 residues. The germline V gene has CDR1 SEHNR and CDR2 FQNEAQ (reference sequence). With 7 bases removed from V and 7 bases from J, the gap between germline ends came to 19 bases. CDR3 nucleotides: TGTGCCAGCAACTACATCCGGGCTCAGGTCGGGGAGCTGTTTTTT. This encodes CASNYIRAQVGELFF.

This clonotype was found a few times. This chain connects TRBV6-2 or TRBV6-3 to TRBJ2-5; D not resolved. With the DNA end fitting TRBJ2-1 better, the J assignment may be wrong. Germline V CDR1 and CDR2: MNHEY, SVGEGT. This CDR3 region has 12 residues. CDR3 nucleotides: TGTGCCAGCAGTTATTACAATGATGAGCAGTTCTTC. It codes for CASSYYNDEQFF.

This clonotype has a count of ten or more. The chain has TRBV5-6 and TRBJ2-7, with TRBD1 matching 7 bases. This CDR3 spans 16 amino acids. Germline CDR1 reads SGHDT; CDR2 reads YYEEEE. The V and J ends lost 3 bases and 3 bases, in that order; junction bases with no gene match: 12. The CDR3 region is CASSSVAPRDSYEQYF. The CDR3 DNA reads as TGTGCCAGCAGCTCTGTAGCCCCCCGGGACAGCTACGAGCAGTACTTC.

This clonotype has only a few counts. The V call is TRBV6-6, the J call TRBJ2-5, with a tentative D call TRBD2 (6 bases). V gave up 4 bases and J gave up 2 bases, with 11 bases separating them. Germline V gives CDR1 MNHNY, CDR2 SVGAGI (reference sequence). The CDR3 covers 14 residues. The CDR3 spells CASSLSSAQETQYF. The CDR3 bases are TGTGCCAGCAGTTTGTCTAGCGCACAAGAGACCCAGTACTTC.

The chain combines TRBV12-3 or TRBV12-4 with TRBJ2-5; the D is unclear. The CDR3 extends over 16 amino acids. The V and J ends lost 1 base and 5 bases respectively, with 17 bases between them. The CDR3 DNA follows: TGTGCCAGCAGTTTAGTCCCAACCCATTTCGGGGAGACCCAGTACTTC. Its protein is CASSLVPTHFGETQYF.

The rearrangement links TRBV6-5 to TRBJ1-1, with D hard to call. Germline V lookup: CDR1 MNHEY, CDR2 SVGAGI. CDR3 size: 15 residues. V was shortened by 6 bases and J by 4 bases, with 18 bases between the two germline ends. CDR3 nucleotides: TGTGCCAGCAGCCCCGAATGGGTTCCGGGCACTGAAGCTTTCTTT. Translating it yields CASSPEWVPGTEAFF.

This clonotype turned up a few times. The V call is TRBV7-9, the J call TRBJ1-2; D not certain. The CDR3 totals 13 residues. V was trimmed by 2 bases and J by 6 bases, leaving 10 bases between them. The germline V gene has CDR1 SEHNR and CDR2 FQNEAQ (reference sequence). DNA for the CDR3: TGTGCCAGCAGCTTATACGGGGAACATGGCTACACCTTC. Its protein product is CASSLYGEHGYTF.

This clonotype has just a few counts. The chain is built from TRBV19 and TRBJ2-5, with 12 nucleotides matching TRBD1. The DNA matches TRBJ2-7 better at its end, which makes the J call doubtful. The CDR3 consists of 16 residues. The germline V gene encodes CDR1 LNHDA and CDR2 SQIVND (reference sequence). This CDR3 reads CASSIFGTGGVNEQYF. CDR3 nucleotides: TGTGCCAGTAGTATTTTCGGGACAGGGGGCGTAAACGAGCAGTACTTC.

This sequence joins TRBV5-4 and TRBJ1-6; 7 nucleotides agree with TRBD1. Losses at the gene ends were 0 bases for V and 7 bases for J; bases not matched to a gene: 4. Germline CDR1 SGHNT, CDR2 YYREEE (reference sequence). This CDR3 spans 15 amino acids. CDR3 nucleotides: TGTGCCAGCAGCTTGGGGGAGGGACAGAATTCACCCCTCCACTTT. Protein product: CASSLGEGQNSPLHF. Complete variable domain (other parts from reference TRBV5-4 and TRBJ1-6): ETGVTQSPTHLIKTRGQQVTLRCSSQSGHNTVSWYQQALGQGPQFIFQYYREEENGRGNFPPRFSGLQFPNYSSELNVNALELDDSALYLCASSLGEGQNSPLHFGNGTRLTVT.